The 24 T cell receptor beta chains in this list originate from one sample, sequenced in a study of T cells after yellow fever vaccination. TCRdb re-called the 5' RACE reads with MiXCR, one entry per CDR3 protein. The table shows about 96,000 distinct CDR3 sequences, with roughly 9% occurring only once. Source: CD8+ T cells not binding an NS4B(214-222) dextramer, sorted from PBMCs, taken less than 16 days after the first yellow fever vaccination. Every receptor here comes from a man aged 18-30 years who received the YFV17D yellow fever vaccine.

This clonotype turned up a few times. The chain couples TRBV15 to TRBJ1-6, with unresolved D. V gave up 1 base and J gave up 8 bases, with 12 bases separating them. Per the germline V gene, CDR1 is LNHNV and CDR2 is YYDKDF (reference sequence). CDR3 size: 15 residues. The CDR3 nucleotides read TGTGCCACCAGCAGAGGTGGACCAGCTCATTCACCCCTCCACTTT. Its translation is CATSRGGPAHSPLHF.

The gene calls are TRBV6-1 and TRBJ2-7; tentative D call: TRBD1 (6 bases). The CDR3 consists of 13 residues. Germline CDR1 is MNHNS and CDR2 is SASEGT. With 6 bases removed from V and 2 bases from J, the gap between germline ends came to 11 bases. The CDR3 spells CASSEDRAYEQYV. CDR3 DNA: TGTGCCAGCAGCGAGGACAGAGCCTACGAGCAGTACGTC.

Worth noting for this clonotype: A much bigger clone sits one base away, suggesting this may be a read error. J is TRBJ2-5 and V is TRBV4-1; D gene uncertain. Germline loops: CDR1 MGHRA, CDR2 YSYEKL. The CDR3 runs to 15 residues. The CDR3 region has the DNA TGCGCCAGCAGCCTTATTACGTCCCCCCAAGAGAGCCAGTACTTC. It encodes CASSLITSPQESQYF.

This clonotype came up a few times. This chain's CDR3 is CASSLSPETQYF. The CDR3 DNA sequence: TGTGCCAGCAGTTTAAGCCCGGAGACCCAGTACTTC. This chain connects TRBV6-5 to TRBJ2-5; D is ambiguous. Germline V CDR1 and CDR2: MNHEY, SVGAGI. The length of the CDR3 is 12 residues. Trimming removed 4 bases at V and 5 bases at J, with 8 bases between.

This CDR3 is CSVGHGEAFF. The DNA of the CDR3 is TGCAGCGTGGGACATGGTGAAGCTTTCTTT. The rearrangement uses TRBV29-1 and TRBJ1-1; tentatively, D is TRBD1 (6 bases). Germline V lookup: CDR1 SQVTM, CDR2 ANQGSEA. The CDR3 contains 10 residues. Trimming left V 6 bases short and J 7 bases short, with 9 bases between.

A few counts support this clonotype. The J gene is TRBJ2-1, the V gene TRBV6-1; 9 bases line up with TRBD1. CDR3 size: 14 residues. Losses at the gene ends were 9 bases for V and 4 bases for J; bases not matched to a gene: 7. CDR1 is MNHNS and CDR2 is SASEGT in the germline V gene. Written as DNA, the CDR3 is TGTGCCAGTAAGGACAGGGGTCTTTACAATGAGCAGTTCTTC. It encodes CASKDRGLYNEQFF.

The rearrangement links TRBV23-1 to TRBJ2-7; tentative D call: TRBD2 (5 bases). TRBV23-1 is an open reading frame, and its role is uncertain. V dropped 4 bases and J dropped 4 bases, with 14 bases sitting between them. This CDR3 spans 14 amino acids. CDR3 bases: TGCGCCAGCAGTCCCCGAGAGGGAGCGTACGAGCAGTACGTC. The encoded protein is CASSPREGAYEQYV.

This clonotype was detected many times. The V and J genes are TRBV3-1 and TRBJ1-2, with TRBD1 as a possible D gene (5 bases). The V gene lost 3 bases and the J gene lost 0 bases, with 5 bases spanning the gap. Germline V gene data show CDR1 as LGHDT and CDR2 as YNNKEL (reference sequence). The CDR3 has 13 amino acids. The CDR3: CASSQGPNYGYTF. The CDR3 nucleotides are TGTGCCAGCAGCCAGGGACCTAACTATGGCTACACCTTC.

The chain has TRBV29-1 and TRBJ2-5, with D possibly being TRBD1 or TRBD2 (5 bases each). This CDR3 is built from 13 residues. Germline lookup yields CDR1 SQVTM and CDR2 ANQGSEA. V lost 0 bases, J lost 4 bases, and 9 bases lay in between. The CDR3 here is CSVEEQGRETQYF. The CDR3 DNA follows: TGCAGCGTTGAAGAGCAGGGACGAGAGACCCAGTACTTC.

This clonotype has ten or more counts. In DNA form, the CDR3 reads TGCAGTGCTAGAGATCGGTTAGGACAGGGGAACACTGAAGCTTTCTTT. It is translated as CSARDRLGQGNTEAFF. The rearrangement links TRBV20-1 to TRBJ1-1; TRBD1 agrees at 8 bases. Looked up from germline, CDR1 is DFQATT and CDR2 is SNEGSKA (reference sequence). J was trimmed by 1 base and V by 0 bases; bases with no gene match: 7. This CDR3 is built from 16 residues.

The chain joins TRBV7-2 to TRBJ2-2, with no clear D. This CDR3 contains 16 residues. V was cut by 2 bases and J by 11 bases, with 21 bases left in between. Germline CDR1 SGHTA, CDR2 FQGNSA. The CDR3 loop reads CASSLLGSPVVGELFF. The CDR3 nucleotides are TGTGCCAGCAGCTTACTAGGGTCCCCAGTTGTAGGAGAGCTGTTTTTT.

The table lists this clonotype with a few counts. The rearrangement joins TRBV4-1 to TRBJ1-1; D is undetermined. Trimming left V 0 bases short and J 5 bases short, with 10 bases between. The length of the CDR3 is 14 residues. Germline CDR1 is MGHRA and CDR2 is YSYEKL. Here the CDR3 reads CASSQEQRVTEAFF. Written as DNA, the CDR3 is TGCGCCAGCAGCCAAGAGCAGAGGGTTACTGAAGCTTTCTTT.

For this clonotype: Sequence at one end of the junction differs from germline and may be a read error. The chain uses TRBV4-3 and TRBJ1-2; 10 bases are a match to TRBD1. The CDR3 spans 16 residues. Germline V gene data show CDR1 as LGHNA and CDR2 as YSLEER. Here the CDR3 reads CASSQMESRDRGHEAF. The CDR3 bases are TGCGCCAGCAGCCAGATGGAGTCTAGGGACAGGGGCCATGAGGCCTTC.

This chain uses TRBV6-2 or TRBV6-3 with TRBJ2-3; 10 bases line up with TRBD1. Germline CDR1 reads MNHEY; CDR2 reads SVGEGT. V was pared by 4 bases and J by 6 bases, with 16 bases of the junction left unmatched. This CDR3 region has 18 residues. CDR3 sequence (DNA): TGTGCCAGCAGTTCCCCCGGGACAGGGGTCGGAATGGCGGATACGCAGTATTTT. Residues: CASSSPGTGVGMADTQYF.

The V call is TRBV6-5, the J call TRBJ2-5, with 11 bases that match TRBD2. There are 15 residues in the CDR3. Trimming at V came to 6 bases and at J to 2 bases, leaving 5 bases not matched to a gene. Germline CDR1 MNHEY, CDR2 SVGAGI. In DNA form, the CDR3 reads TGTGCCAGCAGCTTGACTAGCGGGGCTCAAGAGACCCAGTACTTC. It translates to CASSLTSGAQETQYF.

The chain carries TRBV7-9 and TRBJ2-5, with D hard to call. Trimming pared 3 bases from V and 5 bases from J, leaving 13 bases between. The CDR3 is made up of 14 amino acids. Germline V gives CDR1 SEHNR, CDR2 FQNEAQ (reference sequence). The CDR3 DNA follows: TGTGCCAGCAGCTTCGCCCAACCCCTGGAGACCCAGTACTTC. This encodes CASSFAQPLETQYF.

This clonotype was counted between two and nine times. The rearrangement joins TRBV7-8 to TRBJ2-5; perhaps TRBD1 as D (5 bases). Trimming removed 7 bases from V and 2 bases from J, with 20 bases in between. This CDR3 comprises 16 residues. CDR1 is SGHVS, CDR2 FQNEAQ, per germline. The CDR3 region has the DNA TGTGCCAGCAACCCGCGACCTCCAGGGAATCAAGAGACCCAGTACTTC. This gives the protein CASNPRPPGNQETQYF.

This clonotype showed up many times. The chain links TRBV21-1 to TRBJ2-2. TRBV21-1 is described as a pseudogene. The CDR3 runs 14 residues. CDR3 DNA: TGTGCCAGCAGCAAAGGGTGGAACACCGGGGAGCTGTTTTTT. This translates into CASSKGWNTGELFF.

The V call is TRBV7-8, the J call TRBJ1-1; D is unresolved. V lost 2 bases and J lost 4, with 8 bases in between. The CDR3 is 13 amino acids. CDR1 and CDR2 (germline): SGHVS, FQNEAQ. In DNA, the CDR3 is TGTGCCAGCAGCTTACTCCGGACCACTGAAGCTTTCTTT. Translated, it gives CASSLLRTTEAFF.

This clonotype was seen ten or more times. The chain has TRBV5-1 and TRBJ2-5; D is uncertain. Trimming took off 0 bases at V and 6 bases at J, with 0 bases between the two ends. The germline CDR1 and CDR2 sequences are SGHRS and YFSETQ. The CDR3 extends over 10 amino acids. CDR3 sequence: CASSLETQYF. The DNA of the CDR3 is TGCGCCAGCAGCTTGGAGACCCAGTACTTC.

This clonotype was detected ten times or more. The V gene is TRBV12-3 or TRBV12-4, the J gene TRBJ1-3; D unresolved. V gave up 5 bases and J gave up 4 bases, with 15 bases separating them. The CDR3 totals 15 residues. CDR3 amino acids: CASSALGRTGNTIYF. The CDR3 coding sequence is TGTGCCAGCAGTGCGCTGGGCAGAACAGGAAACACCATATATTTT.

A few counts support this clonotype. The V call is TRBV9, the J call TRBJ1-1; unclear D gene. The germline V gene encodes CDR1 SGDLS and CDR2 YYNGEE. This CDR3 comprises 15 residues. The ends were cut back, 4 bases at V and 3 bases at J, with 16 bases in the middle. The CDR3 DNA sequence: TGTGCCAGCAGCCCCCAGCCGAACATAGACACTGAAGCTTTCTTT. Protein sequence: CASSPQPNIDTEAFF.

This clonotype occurred many times. The chain couples TRBV6-1 to TRBJ2-7; the D is unclear. V lost 1 base and J 6 bases, leaving 10 bases between the germline ends. CDR3 length: 13 residues. CDR1 MNHNS and CDR2 SASEGT come from the germline V gene. CDR3 coding DNA: TGTGCCAGCAGTGAAGGGGCAGTCCTCGAGCAGTACGTC. Translated, it gives CASSEGAVLEQYV.

Points on this clonotype: A read error may account for a junction end that differs from germline. The chain recombines TRBV2 with TRBJ2-5, with 14 bases that match TRBD2. Looked up from germline, CDR1 is SNHLY and CDR2 is FYNNEI. The CDR3 has 17 residues. In nucleotides, the CDR3 is TGTGCCAGCAGCGAAGAAGAGGGACTAGCGGGGGAAGAGACCCAGTACTTC. Translation gives CASSEEEGLAGEETQYF.